These T cell receptor beta chains were read from a single sample in a study of blood T cell repertoires in COVID-19. TCRdb's table, derived via immunoSEQ multiplex PCR, lists solely in-frame clones and lacks some. The table shows approximately 190,000 clones, with about four fifths occurring only once. Sequenced material: peripheral blood. These TCRs come from a man in his sixties with acute or convalescent COVID-19. Each CDR3 is given with its conserved first and last residue. A D gene is named only where the DNA matches it firmly. Clone size, where shown, is once, few, many, or a class for clones that have expanded.

>TRBD1|-|TRBV7-2|TRBJ1-2
CASSSDRALNYGYTF
TGTGCCAGCAGCTCGGACAGGGCCCTTAACTATGGCTACACCTTC
>-|-|TRBV5-1|TRBJ2-3
CASRRDSTDTQYF
TGCGCCAGCAGGAGGGACTCCACAGATACGCAGTATTTT
>-|-|TRBV6-1|TRBJ1-5
CASSEYQLSNQPQHF
TGTGCCAGCAGTGAATACCAACTAAGCAATCAGCCCCAGCATTTT
>TRBD2|-|TRBV3-1/TRBV3-2|TRBJ2-1
CASSQDSGLVIYEQFF
TGTGCCAGCAGCCAAGATTCCGGACTAGTTATATATGAGCAGTTCTTC
>TRBD1|-|TRBV11-2|TRBJ2-6
CASSLGQGAGANVLTF
TGTGCCAGCAGCTTAGGGCAGGGGGCTGGGGCCAACGTCCTGACTTTC
>TRBD1|-|TRBV20-1|TRBJ2-1
CSASRTGVYNEQFF
TGCAGTGCTAGTCGGACAGGAGTTTACAATGAGCAGTTCTTC
>TRBD2|-|TRBV9|TRBJ2-3
CASSVALAGGSDTQYF
TGTGCCAGCAGCGTAGCCCTAGCGGGAGGGTCAGATACGCAGTATTTT
>TRBD2|-|TRBV2|TRBJ2-2
CASSESSGRARTGELFF
TGTGCCAGCAGTGAATCTAGCGGGAGGGCCCGAACCGGGGAGCTGTTTTTT
>-|-|TRBV6-5|TRBJ2-7
CASSSPGLLVEQYF
TGTGCCAGCAGTTCCCCGGGACTCCTCGTCGAGCAGTACTTC
>TRBD1|-|TRBV27|TRBJ1-5
CASSSTGLGNQPQHF
TGTGCCAGCAGTTCGACAGGGTTAGGCAATCAGCCCCAGCATTTT
>-|once|TRBV19|TRBJ1-1
CASSIGLKTEAFF
TGTGCCAGTAGTATAGGTCTTAAAACTGAAGCTTTCTTT
>-|-|TRBV6-1|TRBJ1-4
CASSEAARGVYEKLFF
TGTGCCAGCAGTGAAGCTGCCAGGGGCGTTTATGAAAAACTGTTTTTT
>TRBD2|-|TRBV7-2|TRBJ2-2
CASSPGLAGTGELFF
TGTGCCAGCAGCCCCGGACTAGCGGGCACCGGGGAGCTGTTTTTT
>-|-|TRBV4-2|TRBJ2-3
CASSPLGEDYTDTQYF
TGTGCCAGCAGCCCCTTAGGGGAGGACTACACAGATACGCAGTATTTT
>TRBD2|-|TRBV2|TRBJ2-3
CASSGAGGTDTQYF
TGTGCCAGCAGTGGGGCGGGGGGCACAGATACGCAGTATTTT
>-|few|TRBV9|TRBJ2-1
CASSVSLYNEQFF
TGTGCCAGCAGCGTGTCCCTCTACAATGAGCAGTTCTTC
>TRBD1|few|TRBV19|TRBJ1-6
CASRTGQGSNSPLHF
TGTGCCAGTAGGACGGGACAGGGGTCAAATTCACCCCTCCACTTT
>TRBD1|-|TRBV24-1|TRBJ1-2
CATSDHLDRAYTF
TGTGCCACCAGTGATCACCTAGACAGGGCCTACACCTTC
>-|-|TRBV11-2|TRBJ2-5
CASSNRGETQYF
TGTGCCAGCAGCAATAGGGGAGAGACCCAGTACTTC
>TRBD1|-|TRBV28|TRBJ1-1
CASSGMEGAVNTEAFF
TGTGCCAGCAGTGGGATGGAGGGGGCGGTGAACACTGAAGCTTTCTTT
>TRBD2|-|TRBV7-2|TRBJ2-2
CASSLHPGGATGELFF
TGTGCCAGCAGCTTACACCCGGGGGGGGCCACCGGGGAGCTGTTTTTT
>TRBD2|-|TRBV7-3|TRBJ2-1
CASSPRGDSPNEQFF
TGTGCCAGCAGCCCCCGGGGGGACTCCCCGAATGAGCAGTTCTTC
>-|-|TRBV10-2|TRBJ2-5
CASSPIAIQETQYF
TGCGCCAGCAGTCCCATAGCGATACAAGAGACCCAGTACTTC
>TRBD2|-|TRBV5-1|TRBJ2-7
CASSPGLAGEVSYEQYF
TGCGCCAGCAGCCCCGGACTAGCGGGAGAGGTATCCTACGAGCAGTACTTC
>TRBD1|-|TRBV19|TRBJ1-1
CASSNFPIQGGQNTEAFF
TGTGCCAGTAGTAACTTTCCTATACAGGGGGGCCAAAACACTGAAGCTTTCTTT
>-|-|TRBV21-1|TRBJ1-5
CASSKESGQGELGPQHF
TGTGCCAGCAGCAAAGAGTCGGGGCAGGGGGAACTTGGGCCCCAGCATTTT
>TRBD2|-|TRBV9|TRBJ2-3
CASSPRTSGGPLYTDTQYF
TGTGCCAGCAGCCCCCGGACTAGCGGGGGCCCCCTGTACACAGATACGCAGTATTTT
>-|few|TRBV29-1|TRBJ2-7
CSVEDSGRDYEQYF
TGCAGCGTTGAAGATTCCGGCAGGGACTACGAGCAGTACTTC
>TRBD2|-|TRBV29-1|TRBJ2-7
CSVENSGTSGMYEQYF
TGCAGCGTTGAGAATTCCGGGACTAGCGGGATGTACGAGCAGTACTTC
>TRBD1|-|TRBV3-1/TRBV3-2|TRBJ1-5
CASSQGQGEQPQHF
TGTGCCAGCAGCCAAGGACAGGGGGAGCAGCCCCAGCATTTT
>TRBD2|few|TRBV30|TRBJ2-2
CAWSVRSGRLTGELFF
TGTGCCTGGAGTGTACGGAGCGGGAGGCTCACCGGGGAGCTGTTTTTT
>-|-|TRBV7-7|TRBJ2-5
CASSLGSTPTGETQYF
TGTGCTAGCAGCTTAGGTTCTACCCCAACCGGGGAGACCCAGTACTTC
>TRBD1|-|TRBV29-1|TRBJ1-5
CSVVRDSCNQPQHF
TGCAGCGTTGTCCGGGACAGTTGCAATCAGCCCCAGCATTTT
>TRBD2|-|TRBV6-5|TRBJ2-1
CASSYFGTSGPNEQFF
TGTGCCAGCAGTTACTTCGGGACTAGCGGTCCCAATGAGCAGTTCTTC
>-|-|TRBV7-9|TRBJ2-7
CASSLDPGFHEQYF
TGTGCCAGCAGCTTAGATCCCGGTTTCCACGAGCAGTACTTC
>-|-|TRBV10-3|TRBJ2-4
CAISGSGFGIQYF
TGTGCCATCAGTGGGAGCGGGTTTGGCATTCAGTACTTC
>-|-|TRBV15|TRBJ2-2
CATSRTGDGELFF
TGTGCCACCAGCAGAACGGGGGACGGGGAGCTGTTTTTT
>TRBD1|-|TRBV7-2|TRBJ2-2
CASSGRQGPNTGELFF
TGTGCCAGCAGCGGCCGACAGGGTCCGAACACCGGGGAGCTGTTTTTT
>TRBD1|once|TRBV5-6|TRBJ2-3
CASSRQGSTDTQYF
TGTGCCAGCAGCCGACAGGGGAGCACAGATACGCAGTATTTT
>TRBD2|-|TRBV11-2|TRBJ2-3
CASSSPRGGNTQYF
TGTGCCAGCAGCTCTCCTCGGGGGGGGAATACGCAGTATTTT
>-|-|TRBV11-2|TRBJ2-1
CASSLIRRSSYNEQFF
TGTGCCAGCAGCTTGATCCGGCGGAGCTCCTACAATGAGCAGTTCTTC
>-|-|TRBV19|TRBJ1-5
CASGRISNQPQHF
TGTGCCAGCGGCAGGATTAGCAATCAGCCCCAGCATTTT
>TRBD1|-|TRBV29-1|TRBJ2-3
CSVSRTGASTDTQYF
TGCAGCGTTTCAAGGACAGGTGCTAGCACAGATACGCAGTATTTT